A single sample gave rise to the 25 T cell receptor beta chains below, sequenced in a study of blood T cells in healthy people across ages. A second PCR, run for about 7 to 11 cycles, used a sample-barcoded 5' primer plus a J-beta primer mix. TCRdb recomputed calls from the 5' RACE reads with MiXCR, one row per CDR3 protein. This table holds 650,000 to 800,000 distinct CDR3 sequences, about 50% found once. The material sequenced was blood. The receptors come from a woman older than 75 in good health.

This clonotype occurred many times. CDR3: CASSPGAGELFF. As DNA, the CDR3 is TGTGCCAGCAGCCCGGGGGCCGGGGAGCTGTTTTTT. The V call is TRBV27, the J call TRBJ2-2, with a tentative D call TRBD2 (6 bases). The CDR3 is 12 residues long. CDR1 and CDR2 from the germline V gene are MNHEY and SMNVEV (reference sequence). Trimming took 6 bases from V and 6 from J, leaving 8 bases between them.

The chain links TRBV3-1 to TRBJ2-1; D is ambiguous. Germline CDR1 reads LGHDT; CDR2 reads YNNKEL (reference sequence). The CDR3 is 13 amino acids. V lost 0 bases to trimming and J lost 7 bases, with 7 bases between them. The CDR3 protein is CASSQDTVNEQFF. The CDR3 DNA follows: TGTGCCAGCAGCCAAGATACAGTAAATGAGCAGTTCTTC.

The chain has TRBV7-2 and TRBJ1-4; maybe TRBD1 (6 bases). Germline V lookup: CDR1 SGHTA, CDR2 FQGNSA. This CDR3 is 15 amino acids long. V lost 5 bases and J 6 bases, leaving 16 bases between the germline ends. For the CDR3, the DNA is TGTGCCAGCAGCGCTGACAGGTCCGGGCATGAAAAACTGTTTTTT. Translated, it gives CASSADRSGHEKLFF. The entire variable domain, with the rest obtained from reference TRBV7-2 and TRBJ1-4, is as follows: GAGVSQSPSNKVTEKGKDVELRCDPISGHTALYWYRQSLGQGLEFLIYFQGNSAPDKSGLPSDRFSAERTGGSVSTLTIQRTQQEDSAVYLCASSADRSGHEKLFFGSGTQLSVL.

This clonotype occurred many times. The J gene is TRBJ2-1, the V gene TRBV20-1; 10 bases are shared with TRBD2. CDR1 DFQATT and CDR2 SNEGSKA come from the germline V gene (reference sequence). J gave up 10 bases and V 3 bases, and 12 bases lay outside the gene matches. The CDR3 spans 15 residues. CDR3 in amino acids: CSASSGLAVGGEQFF. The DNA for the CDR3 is TGCAGTGCTAGTTCAGGACTAGCGGTGGGGGGCGAGCAGTTCTTC.

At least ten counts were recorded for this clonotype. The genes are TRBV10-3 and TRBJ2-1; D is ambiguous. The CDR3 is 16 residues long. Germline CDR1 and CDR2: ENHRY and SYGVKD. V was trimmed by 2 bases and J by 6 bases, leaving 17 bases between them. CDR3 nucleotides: TGTGCCATCAGTGAGGCTAAACCTGGATCCCTCAATGAGCAGTTCTTC. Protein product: CAISEAKPGSLNEQFF.

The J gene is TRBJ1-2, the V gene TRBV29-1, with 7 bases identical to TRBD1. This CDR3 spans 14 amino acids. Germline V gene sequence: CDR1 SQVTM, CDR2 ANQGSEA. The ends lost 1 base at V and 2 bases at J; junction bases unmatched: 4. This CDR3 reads CSVEGTTGNYGYTF. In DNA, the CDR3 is TGCAGCGTTGAAGGGACGACAGGGAACTATGGCTACACCTTC. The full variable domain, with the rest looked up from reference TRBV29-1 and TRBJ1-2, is SAVISQKPSRDICQRGTSLTIQCQVDSQVTMMFWYRQQPGQSLTLIATANQGSEATYESGFVIDKFPISRPNLTFSTLTVSNMSPEDSSIYLCSVEGTTGNYGYTFGSGTRLTVV.

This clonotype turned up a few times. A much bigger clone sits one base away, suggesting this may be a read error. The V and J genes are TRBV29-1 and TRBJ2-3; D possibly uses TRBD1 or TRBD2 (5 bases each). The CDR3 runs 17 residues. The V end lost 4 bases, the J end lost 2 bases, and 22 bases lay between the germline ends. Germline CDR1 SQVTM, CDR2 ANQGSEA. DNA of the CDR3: TGCAGCGTTGCTCGCGGCCTAGGGCGAGGGGTCACAGATACGCAGTATTTT. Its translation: CSVARGLGRGVTDTQYF.

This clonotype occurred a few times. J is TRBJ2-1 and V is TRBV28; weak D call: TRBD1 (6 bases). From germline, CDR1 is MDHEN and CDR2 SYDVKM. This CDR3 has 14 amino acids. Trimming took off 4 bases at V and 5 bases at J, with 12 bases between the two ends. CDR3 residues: CASSWDTANNEQFF. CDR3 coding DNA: TGTGCCAGCAGTTGGGACACCGCCAACAATGAGCAGTTCTTC.

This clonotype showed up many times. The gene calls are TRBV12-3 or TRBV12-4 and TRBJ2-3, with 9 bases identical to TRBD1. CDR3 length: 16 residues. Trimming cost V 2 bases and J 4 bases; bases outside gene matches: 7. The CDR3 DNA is TGTGCCAGCAGTTTAATTCCGGGACAGGGTCCAGATACGCAGTATTTT. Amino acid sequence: CASSLIPGQGPDTQYF.

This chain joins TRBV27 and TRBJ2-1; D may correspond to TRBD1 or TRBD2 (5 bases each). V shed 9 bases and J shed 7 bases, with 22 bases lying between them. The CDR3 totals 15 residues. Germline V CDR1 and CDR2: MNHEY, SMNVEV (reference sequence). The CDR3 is CASRDVPVLRNEQFF. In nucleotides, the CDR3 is TGTGCCAGTCGGGACGTCCCGGTGTTGAGGAATGAGCAGTTCTTC.

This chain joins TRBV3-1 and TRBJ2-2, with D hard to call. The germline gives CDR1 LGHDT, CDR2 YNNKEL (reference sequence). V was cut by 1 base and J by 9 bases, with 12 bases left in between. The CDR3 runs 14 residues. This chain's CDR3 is CASSQGVAGRELFF. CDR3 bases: TGTGCCAGCAGCCAAGGGGTCGCCGGCCGGGAGCTGTTTTTT. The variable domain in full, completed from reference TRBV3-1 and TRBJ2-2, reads DTAVSQTPKYLVTQMGNDKSIKCEQNLGHDTMYWYKQDSKKFLKIMFSYNNKELIINETVPNRFSPKSPDKAHLNLHINSLELGDSAVYFCASSQGVAGRELFFGEGSRLTVL.

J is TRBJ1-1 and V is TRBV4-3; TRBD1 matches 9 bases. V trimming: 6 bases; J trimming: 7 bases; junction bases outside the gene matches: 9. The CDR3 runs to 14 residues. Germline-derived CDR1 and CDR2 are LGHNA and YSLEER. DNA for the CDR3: TGCGCCAGCAGACCTACACAGGGGGCTAGTGAAGCTTTCTTT. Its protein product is CASRPTQGASEAFF.

For the CDR3, the DNA is TGTGCCAGCAGTCGACAGGGGGAGAAGACCCAGTACTTC. This gives the protein CASSRQGEKTQYF. The J gene is TRBJ2-5, the V gene TRBV21-1; the listed D gene, TRBD1, was not tested against the DNA. TRBV21-1 is a documented pseudogene. The CDR3 has 13 residues.

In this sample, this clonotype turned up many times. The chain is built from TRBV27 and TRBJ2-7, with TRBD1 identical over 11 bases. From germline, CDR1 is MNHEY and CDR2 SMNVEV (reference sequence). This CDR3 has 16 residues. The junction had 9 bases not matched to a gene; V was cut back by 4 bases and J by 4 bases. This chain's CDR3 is CASSSRRDRGYYEQYF. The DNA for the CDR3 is TGTGCCAGCAGTTCCCGTCGGGACAGGGGGTATTACGAGCAGTACTTC.

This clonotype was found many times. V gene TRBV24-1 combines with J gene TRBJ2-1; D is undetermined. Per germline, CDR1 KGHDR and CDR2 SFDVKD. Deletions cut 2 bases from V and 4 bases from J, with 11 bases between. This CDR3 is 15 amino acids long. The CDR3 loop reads CATSDSSLQYNEQFF. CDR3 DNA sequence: TGTGCCACCAGTGATTCTTCCCTTCAATACAATGAGCAGTTCTTC.

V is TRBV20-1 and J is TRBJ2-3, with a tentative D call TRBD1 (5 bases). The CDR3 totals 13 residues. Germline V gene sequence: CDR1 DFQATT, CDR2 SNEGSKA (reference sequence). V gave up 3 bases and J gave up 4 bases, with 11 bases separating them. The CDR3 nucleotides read TGCAGTGCTAGTATCCAGGGCTCAGATACGCAGTATTTT. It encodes CSASIQGSDTQYF.

CDR3 nucleotide sequence: TGTGCCAGCAGCACATCGACCGGCGGGGAGCAGTACTTC. This codes for CASSTSTGGEQYF. J is TRBJ2-7 and V is TRBV9; a possible D gene is TRBD2 (5 bases). V was cut by 4 bases and J by 7 bases, with 15 bases left in between. The CDR3 runs to 13 residues. Germline-derived CDR1 and CDR2 are SGDLS and YYNGEE. Full variable domain (missing parts from reference TRBV9 and TRBJ2-7): DSGVTQTPKHLITATGQRVTLRCSPRSGDLSVYWYQQSLDQGLQFLIQYYNGEERAKGNILERFSAQQFPDLHSELNLSSLELGDSALYFCASSTSTGGEQYFGPGTRLTVT.

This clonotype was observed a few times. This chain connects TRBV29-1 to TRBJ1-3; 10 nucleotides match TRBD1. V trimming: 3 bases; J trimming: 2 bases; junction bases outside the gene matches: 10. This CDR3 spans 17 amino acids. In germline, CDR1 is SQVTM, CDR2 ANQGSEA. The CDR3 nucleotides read TGCAGCGTTGACGGGGGGGACAGGGGAAATCCTGGAAACACCATATATTTT. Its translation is CSVDGGDRGNPGNTIYF.

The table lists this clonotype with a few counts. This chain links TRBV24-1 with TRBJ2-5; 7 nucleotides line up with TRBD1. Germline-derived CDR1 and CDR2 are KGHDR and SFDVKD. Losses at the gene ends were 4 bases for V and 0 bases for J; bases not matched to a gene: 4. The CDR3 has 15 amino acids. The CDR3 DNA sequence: TGTGCCACCAGTGACCCGGACAGGTACCAAGAGACCCAGTACTTC. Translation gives CATSDPDRYQETQYF.

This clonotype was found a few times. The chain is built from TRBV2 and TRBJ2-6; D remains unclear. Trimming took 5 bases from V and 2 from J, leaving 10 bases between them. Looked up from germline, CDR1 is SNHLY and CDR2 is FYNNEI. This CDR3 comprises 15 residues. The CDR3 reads CASSNRQAGANVLTF. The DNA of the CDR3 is TGTGCCAGCAGTAACCGACAAGCTGGGGCCAACGTCCTGACTTTC.

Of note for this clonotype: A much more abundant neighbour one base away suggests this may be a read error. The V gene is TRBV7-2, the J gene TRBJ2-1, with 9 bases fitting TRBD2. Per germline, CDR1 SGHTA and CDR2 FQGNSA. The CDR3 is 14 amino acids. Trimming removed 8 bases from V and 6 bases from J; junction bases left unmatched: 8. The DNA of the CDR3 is TGTGCCAGCCGCTCTAGCGGGAAAGTCAATGAGCAGTTCTTC. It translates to CASRSSGKVNEQFF. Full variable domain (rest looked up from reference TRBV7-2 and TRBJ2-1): GAGVSQSPSNKVTEKGKDVELRCDPISGHTALYWYRQSLGQGLEFLIYFQGNSAPDKSGLPSDRFSAERTGGSVSTLTIQRTQQEDSAVYLCASRSSGKVNEQFFGPGTRLTVL.

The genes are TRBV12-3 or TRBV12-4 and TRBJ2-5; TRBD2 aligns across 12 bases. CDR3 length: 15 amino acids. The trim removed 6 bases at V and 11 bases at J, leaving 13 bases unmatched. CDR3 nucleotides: TGTGCCAGCAGGCCCCTAGCGGGAGGGGGGAATGAGCAGTACTTC. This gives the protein CASRPLAGGGNEQYF.

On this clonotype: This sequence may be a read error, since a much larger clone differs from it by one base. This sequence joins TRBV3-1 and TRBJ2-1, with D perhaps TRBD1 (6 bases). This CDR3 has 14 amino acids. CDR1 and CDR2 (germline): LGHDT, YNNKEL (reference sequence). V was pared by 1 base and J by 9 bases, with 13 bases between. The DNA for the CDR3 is TGTGCCAGCAGCCAAGGACAGGACGAGCTTGAGCAGTTCTTC. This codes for CASSQGQDELEQFF.

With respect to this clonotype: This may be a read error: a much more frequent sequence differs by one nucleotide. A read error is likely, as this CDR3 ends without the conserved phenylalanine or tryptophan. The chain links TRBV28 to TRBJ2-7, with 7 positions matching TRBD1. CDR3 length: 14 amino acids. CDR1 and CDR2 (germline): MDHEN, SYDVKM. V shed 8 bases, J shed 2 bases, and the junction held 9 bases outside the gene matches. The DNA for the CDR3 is TGTGCCAGCGCTCACCGGGACAGAGCCTACGAGCAGTACTTA. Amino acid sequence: CASAHRDRAYEQYL.

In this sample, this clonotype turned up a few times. The CDR3 nucleotides read TGTGCCAGCAGCCAAGAAACAGGCGCATCCAAAAACATTCAGTACTTC. Translation: CASSQETGASKNIQYF. This chain joins TRBV3-1 and TRBJ2-4; a possible D gene is TRBD1 (5 bases). Deletions cut 0 bases from V and 2 bases from J, with 11 bases between. Germline-derived CDR1 and CDR2 are LGHDT and YNNKEL (reference sequence). The CDR3 loop spans 16 amino acids.